The rows below give T cell receptor beta chains drawn from one sample of a study of shared clonotypes between healthy human individuals. The repertoire was sequenced with immunoSEQ multiplex PCR; TCRdb's copy has only in-frame clones and lacks some. Of some 2,100,000 clones listed, under 95% are singletons. Material: naive CD8+ T cells from PBMCs. The receptor source for this set is a man between 18 and 35 years old in good health. Some clones in this sample may be carry-over from other donors' samples. Both conserved end residues are part of each CDR3. The order of the fields is V gene, J gene, clone size, CDR3 length, D gene, CDR3 protein, CDR3 DNA. The D gene is left open where the match is weak. The size field is filled for only some rows; it gives once, few, many or a size class.

>TRBV10-2|TRBJ2-2|NA|16|TRBD2
CASKEASGRNTGELFF
TGCGCCAGCAAGGAGGCTAGCGGGAGAAACACCGGGGAGCTGTTTTTT
>TRBV6-1|TRBJ1-5|NA|14|TRBD1
CASRETGSHQPQHF
TGTGCCAGCAGAGAGACAGGGTCCCATCAGCCCCAGCATTTT
>TRBV7-3|TRBJ1-2|NA|15|TRBD1
CASSLTGDRAYGYTF
TGTGCCAGCAGCTTAACGGGGGACAGAGCGTATGGCTACACCTTC
>TRBV28|TRBJ1-2|NA|13|NA
CASKAVTGDGYTF
TGTGCCAGCAAGGCGGTTACGGGTGATGGCTACACCTTC
>TRBV19|TRBJ1-1|NA|14|NA
CASSGRIMNTEAFF
TGTGCCAGTAGTGGAAGGATCATGAACACTGAAGCTTTCTTT
>TRBV14|TRBJ2-5|NA|16|TRBD1
CASSQVAGGYQETQYF
TGTGCCAGCAGCCAAGTGGCAGGGGGTTACCAAGAGACCCAGTACTTC
>TRBV28|TRBJ2-7|NA|16|TRBD1
CASSPGVTGQGAVQYF
TGTGCCAGCAGTCCCGGGGTAACGGGACAGGGGGCCGTGCAGTACTTC
>TRBV12-5|TRBJ2-1|NA|12|NA
CASGLGQSEQFF
TGTGCTAGTGGTTTGGGACAGTCTGAGCAGTTCTTC
>TRBV7-3|TRBJ1-1|NA|14|NA
CASSPGLGNTEAFF
TGTGCCAGCAGCCCCGGGCTTGGGAACACTGAAGCTTTCTTT
>TRBV9|TRBJ2-1|once|14|NA
CASSVYAGANEQFF
TGTGCCAGCAGCGTGTATGCAGGCGCCAATGAGCAGTTCTTC
>TRBV5-1|TRBJ2-7|few|15|TRBD2
CASSLVASGSYEQYF
TGCGCCAGCAGCTTGGTGGCTAGCGGGAGTTACGAGCAGTACTTC
>TRBV5-8|TRBJ2-7|NA|14|NA
CASSLREISYEQYF
TGTGCCAGCAGCTTGCGGGAGATCTCCTACGAGCAGTACTTC
>TRBV19|TRBJ2-1|NA|13|TRBD2
CASNLAGGNEQFF
TGTGCCAGTAATTTAGCGGGAGGTAATGAGCAGTTCTTC
>TRBV28|TRBJ1-5|few|13|NA
CASSSTGGEPQHF
TGTGCCAGCAGTTCGACTGGAGGAGAGCCCCAGCATTTT
>TRBV7-9|TRBJ2-1|once|13|NA
CASSVFTYNEQFF
TGTGCCAGCAGCGTATTCACCTACAATGAGCAGTTCTTC
>TRBV6-6|TRBJ2-1|once|15|NA
CASSYRTNPYNEQFF
TGTGCCAGCAGTTACAGGACTAATCCCTACAATGAGCAGTTCTTC
>TRBV19|TRBJ2-7|NA|11|NA
CASRGLNEQYF
TGTGCCAGCCGGGGTCTAAACGAGCAGTACTTC
>TRBV28|TRBJ2-2|NA|13|NA
CASSLQGSGELFF
TGTGCCAGCAGTCTCCAGGGGTCCGGGGAGCTGTTTTTT
>TRBV6-1|TRBJ2-2|once|14|NA
CASRDRANTGELFF
TGTGCCAGCAGGGACAGAGCGAACACCGGGGAGCTGTTTTTT
>TRBV7-8|TRBJ1-1|NA|15|NA
CASSSRHKGNTEAFF
TGTGCCAGCAGCTCACGACACAAAGGGAACACTGAAGCTTTCTTT
>TRBV4-1|TRBJ1-5|NA|16|NA
CASSQDWLNSNQPQHF
TGCGCCAGCAGCCAAGATTGGCTAAATAGCAATCAGCCCCAGCATTTT
>TRBV28|TRBJ2-7|NA|15|TRBD1
CASSLFGTGFYEQYF
TGTGCCAGCAGTTTATTTGGGACAGGGTTTTACGAGCAGTACTTC
>TRBV6-5|TRBJ1-6|NA|13|NA
CASSYGSYSPLHF
TGTGCCAGCAGTTACGGCAGTTATTCACCCCTCCACTTT
>TRBV19|TRBJ2-1|NA|16|NA
CASSVLAASSYNEQFF
TGTGCCAGTAGTGTACTGGCGGCTAGCTCCTACAATGAGCAGTTCTTC
>TRBV5-4|TRBJ2-7|NA|15|TRBD2
CASSLKREASYEQYF
TGTGCCAGCAGCTTGAAGCGGGAGGCGTCCTACGAGCAGTACTTC
>TRBV5-1|TRBJ2-7|once|15|TRBD2
CASSLSPSGRFEQYF
TGCGCCAGCAGCTTGTCGCCTAGCGGGAGATTCGAGCAGTACTTC
>TRBV27|TRBJ1-1|NA|13|NA
CASSLSETDEAFF
TGTGCCAGCAGTTTATCGGAAACAGATGAAGCTTTCTTT
>TRBV5-6|TRBJ2-7|NA|16|TRBD2
CASSAPSSGRPYEQYF
TGTGCCAGCAGCGCCCCCTCCAGCGGGAGACCCTACGAGCAGTACTTC
>TRBV19|TRBJ2-5|NA|13|NA
CASSIRGQETQYF
TGTGCCAGTAGTATAAGGGGGCAAGAGACCCAGTACTTC
>TRBV7-9|TRBJ2-5|NA|14|NA
CASHPPLAGETQYF
TGTGCCAGCCACCCCCCCCTAGCTGGAGAGACCCAGTACTTC
>TRBV14|TRBJ2-7|NA|16|TRBD2
CASSPQLAGGFYEQYF
TGTGCCAGCAGCCCACAACTAGCGGGAGGATTCTACGAGCAGTACTTC
>TRBV6-4|TRBJ2-1|NA|19|TRBD2
CASSEGGRSYPDSYNEQFF
TGTGCCAGCAGTGAAGGCGGGAGAAGTTATCCCGACTCCTACAATGAGCAGTTCTTC
>TRBV18|TRBJ2-4|NA|17|NA
CASSPPTLRGIRNIQYF
TGTGCCAGCTCACCACCGACTCTGAGGGGGATACGAAACATTCAGTACTTC
>TRBV6-5|TRBJ1-5|NA|13|NA
CASSGQPNQPQHF
TGTGCCAGCAGCGGGCAGCCCAATCAGCCCCAGCATTTT
>TRBV5-8|TRBJ1-2|NA|15|TRBD1
CASSLGTGGVKGYTF
TGTGCCAGCAGCCTCGGGACAGGAGGGGTGAAAGGCTACACCTTC
>TRBV6-1|TRBJ2-7|NA|14|TRBD2
CASSPSGSRYEQYF
TGTGCCAGCAGCCCTAGCGGGAGTCGGTACGAGCAGTACTTC
>TRBV5-1|TRBJ2-3|NA|15|TRBD1
CASSPRTGSTDTQYF
TGCGCCAGCAGCCCTAGGACAGGGAGCACAGATACGCAGTATTTT
>TRBV27|TRBJ2-2|NA|17|TRBD2
CASREGLAGGNTGELFF
TGTGCCAGCAGAGAGGGACTAGCGGGAGGAAACACCGGGGAGCTGTTTTTT
>TRBV19|TRBJ1-4|NA|14|NA
CASSTGARNEKLFF
TGTGCCAGTAGCACCGGGGCACGAAATGAAAAACTGTTTTTT
>TRBV29-1|TRBJ2-7|NA|11|NA
CSVSDSYEQYF
TGCAGCGTTTCTGACTCCTACGAGCAGTACTTC
>TRBV6-1|TRBJ1-2|NA|13|NA
CASSEGSNYGYTF
TGTGCCAGCAGTGAAGGCTCTAACTATGGCTACACCTTC
>TRBV19|TRBJ2-1|NA|15|NA
CASSPGTGSYNEQFF
TGTGCCAGTAGTCCCGGGACTGGCTCCTACAATGAGCAGTTCTTC
>TRBV30|TRBJ1-4|NA|14|NA
CAWSVVGLNEKLFF
TGTGCCTGGAGCGTTGTGGGACTGAATGAAAAACTGTTTTTT
>TRBV7-8|TRBJ2-1|NA|15|TRBD2
CASSARTSGSEEQFF
TGTGCCAGCAGCGCCCGGACTAGCGGGAGTGAGGAGCAGTTCTTC
>TRBV4-1|TRBJ2-1|NA|17|TRBD2
CASSQEPGLARRSEQFF
TGCGCCAGCAGCCAGGAACCGGGACTAGCGAGACGGAGTGAGCAGTTCTTC
>TRBV9|TRBJ2-5|NA|14|NA
CASSVGRIQETQYF
TGTGCCAGCAGCGTAGGCAGGATCCAAGAGACCCAGTACTTC
>TRBV7-9|TRBJ2-1|NA|16|TRBD2
CASSFSAGGVMNEQFF
TGTGCCAGCAGCTTCTCTGCGGGAGGTGTAATGAATGAGCAGTTCTTC
>TRBV7-6|TRBJ2-7|NA|13|NA
CASSLVDSYEQYF
TGTGCCAGCAGCTTAGTCGACAGCTACGAGCAGTACTTC